The clone carrying this T cell receptor beta chain was observed at least ten times. Its antigen is not identified. This sample is drawn from a study of identical twins. Findings of the study overall: When twins shared out-of-frame alpha sequences, those sequences had excess low generation probability.

The CDR3 contains 15 residues. The V and J ends lost 4 bases and 1 base respectively, with 15 bases between them. Germline CDR1 DFQATT, CDR2 SNEGSKA (reference sequence). Via MiXCR, TCRdb re-called the 5' RACE reads, giving one row per CDR3 protein. In the table there are about 390,000 distinct CDR3 sequences, 8.5% to 10% of which are singletons. Sequenced: naive T cells sorted from blood. The chain is built from TRBV20-1 and TRBJ2-3; maybe TRBD2 (6 bases). The receptor comes from a woman between 45 and 65 years old in good health. CDR3 protein: CSATPAGLGTDTQYF. Here the CDR3 DNA reads TGCAGTGCTACCCCCGCGGGGTTGGGCACAGATACGCAGTATTTT.